This passage covers 24 T cell receptor beta chains from one sample sequenced in a study of cytomegalovirus exposure and HLA in healthy donors. Vbeta (60) and Jbeta (13) primers were used in the PCR. Assay: immunoSEQ multiplex PCR; the TCRdb copy retains only in-frame clones and omits some. The sample has 150,000 to 200,000 clones, approximately 86% seen once. Sequencing was performed on PBMCs. The receptors stem from a boy aged 2-15 years in good health and CMV-seronegative.

The rearrangement uses TRBV5-6 and TRBJ2-7; D gene ambiguous. The CDR3 totals 13 residues. Germline assignment: CDR1 SGHDT and CDR2 YYEEEE. The V and J ends lost 3 bases and 0 bases respectively, with 7 bases between them. The CDR3 protein is CASSSRGSYEQYF. CDR3 nucleotides: TGTGCCAGCAGCTCTCGAGGCTCCTACGAGCAGTACTTC.

V and J are TRBV6-5 and TRBJ2-5, with D unresolved. The CDR3 consists of 13 residues. V lost 2 bases and J lost 4, with 8 bases in between. CDR1 and CDR2 from the germline V gene are MNHEY and SVGAGI. DNA for the CDR3: TGTGCCAGCAGTTACAACATTCGAGAGACCCAGTACTTC. Amino acid sequence: CASSYNIRETQYF.

The rearrangement uses TRBV27 and TRBJ2-3; 9 bases line up with TRBD1. CDR3 length equals 15 residues. The junction had 11 bases not matched to a gene; V was cut back by 6 bases and J by 7 bases. CDR1 and CDR2 from the germline V gene are MNHEY and SMNVEV (reference sequence). CDR3 sequence: CASRRAGTGMNTQYF. The CDR3 DNA reads TGTGCCAGCAGACGAGCCGGGACAGGGATGAATACGCAGTATTTT.

The CDR3 DNA follows: TGTGCCGGGGTCAGGGGGGCATTCACAGATACGCAGTATTTT. Amino acids: CAGVRGAFTDTQYF. The chain joins TRBV6-1 to TRBJ2-3; D possibly corresponds to TRBD1 (7 bases). The CDR3 runs 14 residues. CDR1 and CDR2 (germline): MNHNS, SASEGT. Trimming left V 11 bases short and J 2 bases short, with 17 bases between.

In its sample, this clone was seen a few times. The chain employs TRBV6-1 and TRBJ1-2; unclear D gene. Germline CDR1 and CDR2: MNHNS and SASEGT. The CDR3 runs to 14 residues. V lost 3 bases, J lost 7 bases, and 15 bases lay in between. Written as DNA, the CDR3 is TGTGCCAGCAGTGATTTTCGGAGGACGGGTGGCTACACCTTC. Translation gives CASSDFRRTGGYTF.

This chain joins TRBV11-2 and TRBJ1-5, with 9 bases fitting TRBD1. Germline V gives CDR1 SGHAT, CDR2 FQNNGV. V dropped 5 bases and J dropped 2; count of bases not matched to a gene: 10. This CDR3 contains 17 residues. The CDR3 reads CASSPGTGSVGNQPQHF. The DNA for the CDR3 is TGTGCCAGCAGCCCCGGGACAGGGTCCGTCGGCAATCAGCCCCAGCATTTT.

The chain employs TRBV14 and TRBJ2-7, with 8 positions matching TRBD2. The trim removed 2 bases at V and 5 bases at J, leaving 8 bases unmatched. Looked up from germline, CDR1 is SGHDN and CDR2 is FVKESK. The CDR3 contains 15 residues. In DNA, the CDR3 is TGTGCCAGCAGCCAAACCGGGACTAGGTCAAACGAGCAGTACTTC. This codes for CASSQTGTRSNEQYF.

The CDR3 DNA reads TGTGCCAGCAGAAGTGAGAGAGTTCATAATGAGGAGACCCAGTACTTC. This gives the protein CASRSERVHNEETQYF. V and J are TRBV7-8 and TRBJ2-5, with unresolved D. V shed 6 bases and J shed 5 bases, with 22 bases lying between them. CDR3 size: 16 residues. Germline CDR1 and CDR2: SGHVS and FQNEAQ.

CDR3 sequence reads: CASSIRTVESSYEQYF. The DNA of the CDR3 is TGTGCCAGCAGCATAAGGACAGTCGAAAGCTCCTACGAGCAGTACTTC. The chain is built from TRBV7-9 and TRBJ2-7; D possibly corresponds to TRBD1 (6 bases). Trimming took 5 bases from V and 0 from J, leaving 17 bases between them. CDR1 is SEHNR, CDR2 FQNEAQ, per germline (reference sequence). The CDR3 has 16 residues.

The rearrangement links TRBV30 to TRBJ2-7; TRBD2 is a possible D gene (6 bases). Germline loops: CDR1 GTSNPN, CDR2 SVGIG (reference sequence). V lost 4 bases to trimming and J lost 2 bases, with 21 bases between them. There are 16 residues in the CDR3. CDR3 sequence: CAWKGGVGRAAYEQYF. The CDR3 DNA sequence: TGTGCCTGGAAAGGAGGGGTCGGCAGGGCCGCCTACGAGCAGTACTTC.

This clone was detected once. This sequence joins TRBV7-9 and TRBJ2-6; D may be TRBD2 (5 bases). Per the germline V gene, CDR1 is SEHNR and CDR2 is FQNEAQ (reference sequence). The V end was cut by 2 bases, the J end by 0 bases, with 8 bases between. The CDR3 runs 16 residues. CDR3 protein: CASSLRDGSGANVLTF. The DNA of the CDR3 is TGTGCCAGCAGCTTACGGGATGGCTCTGGGGCCAACGTCCTGACTTTC.

The V call is TRBV6-5, the J call TRBJ1-2; D may be TRBD1 (6 bases). Germline V gene lookup returns CDR1 MNHEY and CDR2 SVGAGI. The CDR3 runs 16 residues. The ends were cut back, 2 bases at V and 0 bases at J, with 13 bases in the middle. The CDR3 protein is CASSYDRTVTNYGYTF. Written as DNA, the CDR3 is TGTGCCAGCAGTTACGACAGGACGGTAACTAACTATGGCTACACCTTC.

This clone was recorded once. V and J are TRBV28 and TRBJ1-5; 11 bases are shared with TRBD1. The trim removed 2 bases at V and 0 bases at J, leaving 9 bases unmatched. From germline, CDR1 is MDHEN and CDR2 SYDVKM. The CDR3 runs to 19 residues. The CDR3, as DNA: TGTGCCAGCAGTTTAGAGGGGACAGGGGGAAGTTATAGCAATCAGCCCCAGCATTTT. Translation gives CASSLEGTGGSYSNQPQHF. The full variable domain, its missing parts supplied by reference TRBV28 and TRBJ1-5, is DVKVTQSSRYLVKRTGEKVFLECVQDMDHENMFWYRQDPGLGLRLIYFSYDVKMKEKGDIPEGYSVSREKKERFSLILESASTNQTSMYLCASSLEGTGGSYSNQPQHFGDGTRLSIL.

The V call is TRBV10-1, the J call TRBJ1-1; TRBD1 aligns across 7 bases. CDR1 and CDR2 (germline): WNHNN, SYGVQD (reference sequence). V gave up 8 bases and J gave up 1 base; unmatched junction bases: 22. CDR3 length: 19 residues. CDR3 sequence reads: CASVTTNRQGLTRNTEAFF. The CDR3 DNA reads TGCGCCAGCGTGACAACCAATCGACAGGGATTAACAAGGAACACTGAAGCTTTCTTT.

The rearrangement joins TRBV7-9 to TRBJ1-2, with D tentatively TRBD1 (6 bases). CDR3 size: 18 residues. Trimming stripped 1 base from V and 2 bases from J, with 20 bases between. Germline loops: CDR1 SEHNR, CDR2 FQNEAQ (reference sequence). DNA of the CDR3: TGTGCCAGCAGCTTAGTCTGGGACACCCCTGAGTCAAACTATGGCTACACCTTC. Translating gives CASSLVWDTPESNYGYTF.

The V gene is TRBV30, the J gene TRBJ1-1; the D gene is possibly TRBD1 (6 bases). Germline V gene lookup returns CDR1 GTSNPN and CDR2 SVGIG (reference sequence). V lost 4 bases to trimming and J lost 0 bases, with 12 bases between them. The CDR3 loop spans 14 amino acids. The CDR3 DNA follows: TGTGCCTGGATTAGGGGGTCTCTGAACACTGAAGCTTTCTTT. Its translation: CAWIRGSLNTEAFF.

The chain uses TRBV5-1 and TRBJ2-5, with 8 positions matching TRBD2. The CDR3 has 17 residues. V was pared by 4 bases and J by 2 bases, with 13 bases of the junction left unmatched. Looked up from germline, CDR1 is SGHRS and CDR2 is YFSETQ. The CDR3 loop is CASSPGLGAGVQETQYF. Written as DNA, the CDR3 is TGCGCCAGCAGCCCGGGTTTAGGAGCGGGGGTGCAAGAGACCCAGTACTTC.

This clone appeared once. This rearrangement joins TRBV27 to TRBJ1-1; a possible D gene is TRBD1 (5 bases). The CDR3 spans 13 residues. Germline assignment: CDR1 MNHEY and CDR2 SMNVEV (reference sequence). V lost 0 bases to trimming and J lost 7 bases, with 9 bases between them. The CDR3 sequence: CASSLSRVGEAFF. The CDR3 nucleotides read TGTGCCAGCAGTTTATCCAGGGTTGGTGAAGCTTTCTTT.

DNA of the CDR3: TGTGCCAGCAGCTTGTCAGGGCCCCCCTACGAGCAGTACTTC. It is translated as CASSLSGPPYEQYF. The gene calls are TRBV5-6 and TRBJ2-5; TRBD1 is a possible D gene (5 bases). The better agreement between TRBJ2-7 and the DNA end casts doubt on the J call. Germline V gene sequence: CDR1 SGHDT, CDR2 YYEEEE. This CDR3 has 14 residues.

V and J are TRBV28 and TRBJ2-7; D ambiguous. V gave up 5 bases and J gave up 3 bases, with 14 bases separating them. The CDR3 has 14 residues. Per the germline V gene, CDR1 is MDHEN and CDR2 is SYDVKM. The CDR3 protein is CASSLRNPSYEQYF. The CDR3 nucleotides read TGTGCCAGCAGTCTAAGAAACCCTAGCTACGAGCAGTACTTC.

The V and J genes are TRBV6-5 and TRBJ2-7; possibly TRBD1 for D (7 bases). This CDR3 spans 15 amino acids. Germline CDR1 reads MNHEY; CDR2 reads SVGAGI. Trimming took off 2 bases at V and 5 bases at J, with 16 bases between the two ends. CDR3 nucleotides: TGTGCCAGCAGTTACGTCTCAGGGGGGAGTGACGAGCAGTACTTC. Amino acids: CASSYVSGGSDEQYF.

The V call is TRBV19, the J call TRBJ1-1, with D perhaps TRBD1 (5 bases). This CDR3 spans 14 amino acids. Germline loops: CDR1 LNHDA, CDR2 SQIVND (reference sequence). Trimming stripped 3 bases from V and 5 bases from J, with 13 bases between. DNA for the CDR3: TGTGCCAGTAGTATGGGGGGTAGCGGGACTGAAGCTTTCTTT. Translating it yields CASSMGGSGTEAFF.

To note about this clone: Different DNA sequences within this sample yield the same CDR3. The chain has TRBV27 and TRBJ1-5; 7 bases align to TRBD1. V lost 6 bases to trimming and J lost 3 bases; unmatched junction nucleotides: 8. This CDR3 comprises 15 residues. Germline V lookup: CDR1 MNHEY, CDR2 SMNVEV (reference sequence). The CDR3 region is CASSPTGQYNQPQHF. CDR3 bases: TGTGCCAGCAGCCCTACGGGACAGTACAATCAGCCCCAGCATTTT.

The chain combines TRBV2 with TRBJ1-5; TRBD1 matches at 9 bases. The CDR3 is 15 amino acids. CDR1 SNHLY and CDR2 FYNNEI come from the germline V gene. V lost 5 bases and J lost 6; bases outside the gene matches: 8. For the CDR3, the DNA is TGTGCCAGCAGTATGGGACAGGGATTGGCTCAGCCCCAGCATTTT. Translation: CASSMGQGLAQPQHF.